Below are 7 T cell receptor beta chains sequenced from a single sample in a study of spatial heterogeneity in lung cancer. Time point defined: sample taken at primary tumor resection. One entry per CDR3 protein results from TCRdb running MiXCR on the 5' RACE reads. This table has tens of thousands of distinct CDR3 sequences, 7% to 9% appearing once. The sequencing here drew on PBMCs, taken at surgery. These receptors were taken from a male donor with early-stage non-small cell lung cancer.

This clonotype has ten or more counts. The rearrangement uses TRBV5-4 and TRBJ2-7; D is perhaps TRBD2 (5 bases). Trimming took 1 base from V and 2 from J, leaving 13 bases between them. The CDR3 runs 15 residues. Germline CDR1 SGHNT, CDR2 YYREEE (reference sequence). The CDR3 coding sequence is TGTGCCAGCAGCTTGAGTAGCGCGACCACCTACGAGCAGTACTTC. It translates to CASSLSSATTYEQYF.

This clonotype was observed many times. The chain employs TRBV11-3 and TRBJ2-5; a weak D match, TRBD2 (6 bases). The CDR3 is made up of 14 amino acids. Per the germline V gene, CDR1 is SGHNT and CDR2 is YENEEA. V lost 3 bases and J 5 bases, leaving 13 bases between the germline ends. In nucleotides, the CDR3 is TGTGCCAGCAGCTTGGGCCAGGCGGGGGAGACCCAGTACTTC. Residues: CASSLGQAGETQYF. Full variable domain (missing parts from reference TRBV11-3 and TRBJ2-5): EAGVVQSPRYKIIEKKQPVAFWCNPISGHNTLYWYLQNLGQGPELLIRYENEEAVDDSQLPKDRFSAERLKGVDSTLKIQPAELGDSAVYLCASSLGQAGETQYFGPGTRLLVL.

J is TRBJ2-7 and V is TRBV5-4; 12 bases fit TRBD2. The CDR3 runs 16 residues. Losses at the gene ends were 4 bases for V and 4 bases for J; bases not matched to a gene: 9. CDR1 SGHNT and CDR2 YYREEE come from the germline V gene (reference sequence). CDR3: CASSLTSGSSPYEQYF. In DNA, the CDR3 is TGTGCCAGCAGCCTGACTAGCGGGAGTTCCCCTTACGAGCAGTACTTC.

Ten or more counts support this clonotype. The rearrangement links TRBV10-3 to TRBJ2-5; D possibly matches TRBD1 or TRBD2 (5 bases each). CDR3 size: 14 residues. The germline gives CDR1 ENHRY, CDR2 SYGVKD. Trimming shortened V by 6 bases and J by 4 bases, and 15 bases separated the two germline ends. The CDR3 spells CAISRDGGSETQYF. Here the CDR3 DNA reads TGTGCCATCAGCCGGGACGGCGGGTCAGAGACCCAGTACTTC.

This chain joins TRBV24-1 and TRBJ2-1; TRBD2 agrees at 8 bases. This CDR3 is 14 amino acids long. J lost 9 bases, V lost 4 bases, and 7 bases had no gene match. Germline V lookup: CDR1 KGHDR, CDR2 SFDVKD. For the CDR3, the DNA is TGTGCCACCAGTGAAACGGGAGGGCCCAGTGAGCAGTTCTTC. Encoded protein: CATSETGGPSEQFF.

At least ten counts were recorded for this clonotype. The V and J genes are TRBV19 and TRBJ2-7; 13 positions match TRBD2. The ends lost 7 bases at V and 7 bases at J; junction bases unmatched: 7. This CDR3 has 14 amino acids. Germline V gene data show CDR1 as LNHDA and CDR2 as SQIVND (reference sequence). The CDR3 protein is CASTLLAGGGEQYF. CDR3 DNA sequence: TGTGCCAGTACCTTACTAGCGGGAGGGGGTGAGCAGTACTTC.

In this sample, this clonotype turned up many times. The rearrangement uses TRBV6-2 or TRBV6-3 and TRBJ1-5; unclear D gene. The length of the CDR3 is 12 residues. V gave up 4 bases and J gave up 4 bases, with 5 bases separating them. Germline lookup yields CDR1 MNHEY and CDR2 SVGEGT. The CDR3 loop is CASSSRNQPQHF. The CDR3 region has the DNA TGTGCCAGCAGTTCCAGAAATCAGCCCCAGCATTTT.